These T cell receptor beta chains were read from a single sample in a study of neurological immune-mediated disorders. MiXCR, applied by TCRdb to the 5' RACE reads, yields one record per CDR3 protein. The data show 30,000 or so distinct CDR3 sequences, 12% seen once. Material: PBMCs. These receptors originate from a man in his 60s in good health. Both conserved end residues are trimmed from each CDR3. The D gene is left open where the match is weak.

J gene,D gene,V gene,CDR3 protein
TRBJ2-7,TRBD1,TRBV7-3,ASSWDSSYEQY
TRBJ2-1,TRBD1,TRBV19,ASSTGQFSYNEQF
TRBJ1-1,NA,TRBV5-1,ASSAQGNTEAF
TRBJ2-1,NA,TRBV3-1,ASSPPGRGKGNEQF
TRBJ2-1,NA,TRBV7-9,ASSLSASINEQF
TRBJ2-1,NA,TRBV6-1,ASSGNRDHNEQF
TRBJ1-1,NA,TRBV29-1,SGGGMNTEAF
TRBJ2-5,NA,TRBV5-5,ASSLGATTSPAQY
TRBJ2-5,NA,TRBV20-1,SAVPRRGLETQY
TRBJ2-2,TRBD1,TRBV20-1,SAPAGTGVTGELF
TRBJ2-7,NA,TRBV5-1,ASSLTGRSYEQY
TRBJ2-3,TRBD2,TRBV6-5,ASRSSGDASTDTQY
TRBJ2-7,TRBD2,TRBV3-1,ASSHTLAGEYEQY
TRBJ2-5,TRBD1,TRBV5-1,ASSPDRGQETQY
TRBJ1-2,NA,TRBV5-1,ASSFGTADGYT
TRBJ2-7,NA,TRBV27,ASSLSPLQVLYEQY
TRBJ2-3,NA,TRBV5-1,ATSPRDTRTDTQY
TRBJ2-5,NA,TRBV10-3,ATMTPTGLETQY
TRBJ2-3,NA,TRBV12-3/TRBV12-4,ASSLNSLGFRTDTQY
TRBJ1-6,NA,TRBV5-1,ASSLGAATENNSPLH
TRBJ2-1,NA,TRBV7-9,AAYSSYNEQF
TRBJ2-7,TRBD1,TRBV5-1,ASSPDRGSSYEQY
TRBJ2-7,NA,TRBV7-9,ASSLDPYEQY
TRBJ2-5,NA,TRBV20-1,SARDYTSQETQY
TRBJ2-7,NA,TRBV5-1,ASSWRDGIFEQY
TRBJ1-6,NA,TRBV5-1,ASRSGIDNSPLH
TRBJ2-7,TRBD2,TRBV5-5,ASSLSLAGPYEQY
TRBJ2-7,TRBD1,TRBV28,ASSPSRIGTENYEQY
TRBJ2-1,TRBD1,TRBV20-1,SARDRVAYNEQF
TRBJ1-4,TRBD1,TRBV29-1,SVKDRGEKLF
TRBJ2-7,TRBD2,TRBV20-1,SARRGTSYEQY
TRBJ2-7,TRBD2,TRBV7-2,ASSRTSGAYEQY
TRBJ2-4,NA,TRBV5-1,ASSPNDRPKNIQY
TRBJ2-3,TRBD1,TRBV20-1,SAVTGVDTQY
TRBJ2-3,NA,TRBV12-3/TRBV12-4,ASSLGSGNTDTQY
TRBJ1-5,TRBD1,TRBV19,ASSPGTVTNQPQH
TRBJ1-6,TRBD1,TRBV9,ASSVRQGNSPLH
TRBJ2-1,NA,TRBV10-3,AIRELAAYNEQF
TRBJ2-1,TRBD2,TRBV9,ASSVYRASGTSVNEQF
TRBJ2-2,TRBD2,TRBV3-1,ASSRGEGRHGELF
TRBJ1-2,TRBD1,TRBV5-1,ASSRDRDGYT
TRBJ1-5,NA,TRBV20-1,SARIPGNQPQH
TRBJ2-3,TRBD1,TRBV5-1,ASSLAGGADTDTQY
TRBJ1-2,NA,TRBV28,ASRTGVDYGYT
TRBJ2-7,NA,TRBV5-1,ASSLASGVDEQY
TRBJ1-5,NA,TRBV5-5,ASSLSTGSSDQPQH
TRBJ1-5,TRBD1,TRBV6-2/TRBV6-3,ASSSDRGGVDGGNQPQH
TRBJ2-2,TRBD1,TRBV5-1,ASSGGQGTNTGELF
TRBJ2-1,TRBD2,TRBV29-1,SVAGTSGSNEQF
TRBJ2-7,NA,TRBV5-6,ASSLGTYEQY
TRBJ1-2,NA,TRBV12-3/TRBV12-4,ASSRRTENYGYT
TRBJ2-5,NA,TRBV15,ATSRGKRYQETQY
TRBJ2-6,NA,TRBV12-3/TRBV12-4,ASRHLAGANVLT
TRBJ2-5,NA,TRBV29-1,SVEARVFGTQY
TRBJ2-3,NA,TRBV20-1,SAGLSTDTQY
TRBJ2-3,NA,TRBV7-2,ASSLGDRTSGTDTQY
TRBJ1-3,NA,TRBV12-3/TRBV12-4,ASSLAPWSRS
TRBJ2-5,TRBD1,TRBV7-2,ASSFGTGAGETQY
TRBJ1-5,NA,TRBV9,ASSLGLGRNQPQH
TRBJ1-1,NA,TRBV13,ASSLLSTEAF